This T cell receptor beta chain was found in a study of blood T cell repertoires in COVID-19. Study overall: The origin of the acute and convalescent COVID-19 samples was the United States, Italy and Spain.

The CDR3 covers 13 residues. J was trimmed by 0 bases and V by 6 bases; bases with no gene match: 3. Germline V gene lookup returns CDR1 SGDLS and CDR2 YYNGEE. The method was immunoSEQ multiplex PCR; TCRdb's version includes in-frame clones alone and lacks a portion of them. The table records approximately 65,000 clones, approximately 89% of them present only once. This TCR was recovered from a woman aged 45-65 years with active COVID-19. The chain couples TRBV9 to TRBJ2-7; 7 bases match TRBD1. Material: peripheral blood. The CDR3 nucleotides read TGTGCCAGCAATCGGGACAGCTCCTACGAGCAGTACTTC. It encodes CASNRDSSYEQYF.